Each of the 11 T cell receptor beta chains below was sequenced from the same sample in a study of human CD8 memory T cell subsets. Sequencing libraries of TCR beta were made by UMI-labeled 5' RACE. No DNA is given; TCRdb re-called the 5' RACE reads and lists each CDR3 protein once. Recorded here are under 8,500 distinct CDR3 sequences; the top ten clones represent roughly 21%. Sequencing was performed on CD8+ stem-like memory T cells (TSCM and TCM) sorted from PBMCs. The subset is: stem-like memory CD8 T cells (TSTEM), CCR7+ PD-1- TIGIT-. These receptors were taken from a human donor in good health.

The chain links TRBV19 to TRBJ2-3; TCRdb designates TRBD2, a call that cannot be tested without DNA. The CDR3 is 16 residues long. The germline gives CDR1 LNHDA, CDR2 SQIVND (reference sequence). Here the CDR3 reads CASSIPGGSLTDTQYF. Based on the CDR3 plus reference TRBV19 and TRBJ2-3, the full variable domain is DGGITQSPKYLFRKEGQNVTLSCEQNLNHDAMYWYRQDPGQGLRLIYYSQIVNDFQKGDIAEGYSVSREKKESFPLTVTSAQKNPTAFYLCASSIPGGSLTDTQYFGPGTRLTVL.

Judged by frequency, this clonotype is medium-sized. CDR3 sequence: CASSNDPVRSGELFF. The chain couples TRBV7-2 to TRBJ2-2. Germline loops: CDR1 SGHTA, CDR2 FQGNSA. The CDR3 is made up of 15 amino acids. The variable domain in full, with the rest retrieved from reference TRBV7-2 and TRBJ2-2, is GAGVSQSPSNKVTEKGKDVELRCDPISGHTALYWYRQSLGQGLEFLIYFQGNSAPDKSGLPSDRFSAERTGGSVSTLTIQRTQQEDSAVYLCASSNDPVRSGELFFGEGSRLTVL.

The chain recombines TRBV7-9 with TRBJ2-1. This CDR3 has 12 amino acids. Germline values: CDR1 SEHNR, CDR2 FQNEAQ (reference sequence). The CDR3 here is CASSLESNEQFF.

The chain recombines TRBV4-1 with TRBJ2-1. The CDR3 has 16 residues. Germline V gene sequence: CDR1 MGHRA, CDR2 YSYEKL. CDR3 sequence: CASSQEVGDTYNEQFF.

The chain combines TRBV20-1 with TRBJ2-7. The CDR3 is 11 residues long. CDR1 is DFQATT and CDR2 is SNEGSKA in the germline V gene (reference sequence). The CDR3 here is CSARDLDEQYF.

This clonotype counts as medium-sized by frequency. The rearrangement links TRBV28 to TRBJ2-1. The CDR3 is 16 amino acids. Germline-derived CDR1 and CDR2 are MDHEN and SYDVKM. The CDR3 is CASSSNQGVPYNEQFF.

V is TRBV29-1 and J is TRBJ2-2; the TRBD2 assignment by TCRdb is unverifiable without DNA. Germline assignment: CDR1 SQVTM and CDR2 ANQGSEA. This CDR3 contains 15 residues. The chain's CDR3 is CSVEKRGSNTGELFF.

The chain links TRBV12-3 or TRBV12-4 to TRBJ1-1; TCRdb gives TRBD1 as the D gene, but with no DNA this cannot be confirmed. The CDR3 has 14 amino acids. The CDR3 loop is CASNVAGGNTEAFF.

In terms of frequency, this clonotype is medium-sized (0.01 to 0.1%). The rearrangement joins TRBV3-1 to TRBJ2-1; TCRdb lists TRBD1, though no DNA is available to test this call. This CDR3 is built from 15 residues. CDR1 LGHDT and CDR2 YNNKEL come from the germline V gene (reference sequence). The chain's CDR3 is CASSPWDSKYNEQFF.

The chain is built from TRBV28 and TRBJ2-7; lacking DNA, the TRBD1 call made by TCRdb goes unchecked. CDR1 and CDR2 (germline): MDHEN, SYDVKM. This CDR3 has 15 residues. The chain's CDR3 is CASRPRGGPSYEQYF.

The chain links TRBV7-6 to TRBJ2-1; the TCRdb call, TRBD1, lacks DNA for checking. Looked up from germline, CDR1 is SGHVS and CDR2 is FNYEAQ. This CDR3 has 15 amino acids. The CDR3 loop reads CASSFSTAHYNEQFF.